One sample yielded the 9 T cell receptor beta chains listed below, sequenced in a study of blood T cell repertoires in COVID-19. Generated by immunoSEQ multiplex PCR, the TCRdb table keeps only in-frame clones and is missing some. This table has some 100,000 clones, about 88% appearing once. Material: peripheral blood. The receptors originated from a man aged 30-40 years in a cohort sampled during active COVID-19.

The chain recombines TRBV5-1 with TRBJ2-2, with 7 nucleotides matching TRBD1. Germline V lookup: CDR1 SGHRS, CDR2 YFSETQ. V was pared by 0 bases and J by 5 bases, with 1 base of the junction left unmatched. The CDR3 covers 14 residues. The CDR3 nucleotides are TGCGCCAGCAGCTTGGGACAGGGAACCGGGGAGCTGTTTTTT. It yields the protein CASSLGQGTGELFF.

The V and J genes are TRBV9 and TRBJ2-1; 13 nucleotides line up with TRBD2. The CDR3 sequence is 16 residues long. Per germline, CDR1 SGDLS and CDR2 YYNGEE. Trimming took 2 bases from V and 7 from J; bases not matched to a gene: 6. CDR3 nucleotide sequence: TGTGCCAGCAGCGTTGGGACTAGCGGGGTCCAGAATGAGCAGTTCTTC. Protein product: CASSVGTSGVQNEQFF. The variable domain in full, with the rest retrieved from reference TRBV9 and TRBJ2-1, is DSGVTQTPKHLITATGQRVTLRCSPRSGDLSVYWYQQSLDQGLQFLIQYYNGEERAKGNILERFSAQQFPDLHSELNLSSLELGDSALYFCASSVGTSGVQNEQFFGPGTRLTVL.

This clone was found a few times. The V and J genes are TRBV11-2 and TRBJ1-1; D remains unclear. CDR1 and CDR2 (germline): SGHAT, FQNNGV. This CDR3 contains 14 residues. V lost 2 bases and J 6 bases, leaving 13 bases between the germline ends. The CDR3 bases are TGTGCCAGCAGCTTATCGACGGCAAGCGCTGAAGCTTTCTTT. Its translation is CASSLSTASAEAFF.

This rearrangement joins TRBV7-9 to TRBJ2-3; 10 positions match TRBD1. CDR3 length: 17 amino acids. Per the germline V gene, CDR1 is SEHNR and CDR2 is FQNEAQ (reference sequence). The V gene end was trimmed by 2 bases and the J gene end by 2 bases; junction bases not matched to a gene: 7. The CDR3, as DNA: TGTGCCAGCAGCTTAAGCGGACAGGGGGGGTACACAGATACGCAGTATTTT. It encodes CASSLSGQGGYTDTQYF. The full variable domain, its missing parts supplied by reference TRBV7-9 and TRBJ2-3, is DTGVSQNPRHKITKRGQNVTFRCDPISEHNRLYWYRQTLGQGPEFLTYFQNEAQLEKSRLLSDRFSAERPKGSFSTLEIQRTEQGDSAMYLCASSLSGQGGYTDTQYFGPGTRLTVL.

Of note for this clone: In the same sample, other DNA sequences code for this CDR3. The V gene is TRBV12-3 or TRBV12-4, the J gene TRBJ1-1, with no clear D. This CDR3 spans 11 amino acids. The V gene lost 5 bases and the J gene lost 5 bases, with 6 bases spanning the gap. The CDR3 protein is CASSPGTEAFF. The CDR3 DNA sequence: TGTGCCAGCAGTCCGGGGACTGAAGCTTTCTTT.

This chain joins TRBV7-2 and TRBJ2-6; D is ambiguous. The germline CDR1 and CDR2 sequences are SGHTA and FQGNSA. V lost 1 base and J lost 2, with 15 bases in between. CDR3 length: 18 amino acids. CDR3 sequence reads: CASSLDNPPGAGANVLTF. Here the CDR3 DNA reads TGTGCCAGCAGCTTAGATAACCCTCCAGGCGCTGGGGCCAACGTCCTGACTTTC.

V usage is TRBV5-4 and J usage is TRBJ2-7, with TRBD1 as a possible D gene (6 bases). Trimming pared 0 bases from V and 1 base from J, leaving 23 bases between. The CDR3 spans 19 residues. CDR1 is SGHNT and CDR2 is YYREEE in the germline V gene (reference sequence). In nucleotides, the CDR3 is TGTGCCAGCAGCTTGGCCAAGTCCAGCCGGGACACTACTTCCTACGAGCAGTACTTC. Translating gives CASSLAKSSRDTTSYEQYF.

The chain carries TRBV18 and TRBJ2-1, with 10 bases matching TRBD2. The CDR3 consists of 15 residues. The germline CDR1 and CDR2 sequences are KGHSH and LQKENI. Trimming took 5 bases from V and 0 from J; bases not matched to a gene: 1. The CDR3 DNA reads TGTGCCAGCTCATCTAGCGGGAGCTCCTACAATGAGCAGTTCTTC. Its protein product is CASSSSGSSYNEQFF.

The J gene is TRBJ2-3, the V gene TRBV7-2; weak D call: TRBD1 (5 bases). V lost 5 bases, J lost 2 bases, and 11 bases lay in between. There are 14 residues in the CDR3. The germline CDR1 and CDR2 sequences are SGHTA and FQGNSA. Written as DNA, the CDR3 is TGTGCCAGCAGCCTGGACATCAACACAGATACGCAGTATTTT. This encodes CASSLDINTDTQYF.